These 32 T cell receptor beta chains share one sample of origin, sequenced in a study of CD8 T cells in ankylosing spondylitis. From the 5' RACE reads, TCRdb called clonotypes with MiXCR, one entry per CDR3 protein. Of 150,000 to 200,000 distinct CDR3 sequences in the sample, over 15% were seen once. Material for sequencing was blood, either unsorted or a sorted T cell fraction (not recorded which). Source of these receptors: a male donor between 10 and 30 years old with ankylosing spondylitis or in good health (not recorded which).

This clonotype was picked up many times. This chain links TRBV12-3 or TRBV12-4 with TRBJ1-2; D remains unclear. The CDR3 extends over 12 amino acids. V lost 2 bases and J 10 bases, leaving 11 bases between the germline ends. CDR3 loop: CASSLSFGDYTF. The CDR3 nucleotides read TGTGCCAGCAGTTTATCGTTCGGGGACTACACCTTC.

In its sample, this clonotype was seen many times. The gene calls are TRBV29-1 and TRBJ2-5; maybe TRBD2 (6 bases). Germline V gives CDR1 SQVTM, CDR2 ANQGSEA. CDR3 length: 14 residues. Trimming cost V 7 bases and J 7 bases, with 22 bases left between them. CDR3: CSGEVGPQFGTQYF. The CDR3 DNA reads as TGCAGCGGGGAGGTAGGGCCCCAGTTCGGGACCCAGTACTTC.

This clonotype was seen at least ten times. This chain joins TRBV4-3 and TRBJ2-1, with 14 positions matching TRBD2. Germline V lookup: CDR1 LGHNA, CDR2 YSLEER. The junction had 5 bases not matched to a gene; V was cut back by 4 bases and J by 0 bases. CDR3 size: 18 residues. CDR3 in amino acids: CASSPGTSGRSSYNEQFF. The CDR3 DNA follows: TGCGCCAGCAGCCCAGGGACTAGCGGGAGATCCTCCTACAATGAGCAGTTCTTC.

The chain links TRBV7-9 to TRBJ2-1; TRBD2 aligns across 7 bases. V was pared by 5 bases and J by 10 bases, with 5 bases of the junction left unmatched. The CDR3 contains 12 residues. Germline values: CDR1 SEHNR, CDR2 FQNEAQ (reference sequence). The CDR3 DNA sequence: TGTGCCAGCAGCCGCGGGGGATCCGAGCAGTTCTTC. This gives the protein CASSRGGSEQFF.

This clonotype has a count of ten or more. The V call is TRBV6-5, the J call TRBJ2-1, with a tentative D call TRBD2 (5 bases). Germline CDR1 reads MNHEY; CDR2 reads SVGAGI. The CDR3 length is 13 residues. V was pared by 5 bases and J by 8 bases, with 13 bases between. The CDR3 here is CASSLAGGHEQFF. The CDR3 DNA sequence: TGTGCCAGCAGTCTAGCAGGAGGCCATGAGCAGTTCTTC.

CDR3 loop: CSATGRMNTEAFF. The CDR3 coding sequence is TGCAGTGCTACCGGGCGAATGAACACTGAAGCTTTCTTT. This sequence joins TRBV20-1 and TRBJ1-1, with D unresolved. The germline V and J ends were trimmed by 4 bases and 0 bases, with 9 bases remaining between them. This CDR3 region has 13 residues. The germline gives CDR1 DFQATT, CDR2 SNEGSKA (reference sequence).

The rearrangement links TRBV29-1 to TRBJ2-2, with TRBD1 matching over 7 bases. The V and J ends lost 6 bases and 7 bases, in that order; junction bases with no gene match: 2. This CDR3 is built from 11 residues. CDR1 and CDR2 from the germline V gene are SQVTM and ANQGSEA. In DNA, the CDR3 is TGCAGCGTCCGACAGGGCGGGGAGCTGTTTTTT. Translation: CSVRQGGELFF.

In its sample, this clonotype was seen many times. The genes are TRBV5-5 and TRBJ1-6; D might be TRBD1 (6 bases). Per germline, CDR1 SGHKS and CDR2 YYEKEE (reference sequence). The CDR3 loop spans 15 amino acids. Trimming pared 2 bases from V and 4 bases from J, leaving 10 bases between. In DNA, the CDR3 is TGTGCCAGCAGCTTTGAGGGACATTATAATTCACCCCTCCACTTT. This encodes CASSFEGHYNSPLHF.

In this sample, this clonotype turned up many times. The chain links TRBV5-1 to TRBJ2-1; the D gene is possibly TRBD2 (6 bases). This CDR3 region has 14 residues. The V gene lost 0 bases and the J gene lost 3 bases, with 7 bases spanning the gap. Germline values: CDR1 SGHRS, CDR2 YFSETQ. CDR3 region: CASSLAGDYNEQFF. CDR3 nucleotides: TGCGCCAGCAGCTTGGCGGGAGACTACAATGAGCAGTTCTTC.

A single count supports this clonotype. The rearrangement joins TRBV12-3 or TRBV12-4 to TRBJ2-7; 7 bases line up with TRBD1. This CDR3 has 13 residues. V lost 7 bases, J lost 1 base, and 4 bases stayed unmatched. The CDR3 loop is CASNPQGSYEQYF. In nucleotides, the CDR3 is TGTGCCAGCAATCCACAGGGGTCCTACGAGCAGTACTTC.

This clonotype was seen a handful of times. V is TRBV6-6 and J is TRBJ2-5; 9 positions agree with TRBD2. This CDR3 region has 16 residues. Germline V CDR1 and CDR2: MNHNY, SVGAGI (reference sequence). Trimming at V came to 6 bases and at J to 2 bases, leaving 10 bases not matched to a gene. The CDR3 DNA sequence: TGTGCCAGCAGGGCCCCTAGCGGGAAGAGTCAAGAGACCCAGTACTTC. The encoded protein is CASRAPSGKSQETQYF.

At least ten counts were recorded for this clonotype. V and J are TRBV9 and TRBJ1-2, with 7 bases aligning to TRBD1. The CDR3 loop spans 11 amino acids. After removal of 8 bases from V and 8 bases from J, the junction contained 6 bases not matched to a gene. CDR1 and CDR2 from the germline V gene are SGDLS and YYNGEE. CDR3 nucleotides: TGTGCCAGTTCCCGGGACAGCGGCTACACCTTC. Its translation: CASSRDSGYTF. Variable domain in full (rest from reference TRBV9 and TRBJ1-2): DSGVTQTPKHLITATGQRVTLRCSPRSGDLSVYWYQQSLDQGLQFLIQYYNGEERAKGNILERFSAQQFPDLHSELNLSSLELGDSALYFCASSRDSGYTFGSGTRLTVV.

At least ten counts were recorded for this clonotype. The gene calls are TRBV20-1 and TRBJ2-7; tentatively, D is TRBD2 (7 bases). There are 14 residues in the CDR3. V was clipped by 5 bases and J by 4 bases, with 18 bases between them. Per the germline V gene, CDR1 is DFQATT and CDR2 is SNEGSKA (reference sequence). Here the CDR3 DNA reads TGCAGTGCTGTCGATAGGGGGGGCTCATACGAGCAGTACTTC. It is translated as CSAVDRGGSYEQYF.

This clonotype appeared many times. The CDR3 sequence is CASSVVTGGMAEQYF. DNA of the CDR3: TGCGCCAGCAGCGTGGTCACAGGGGGTATGGCCGAGCAGTACTTC. The chain couples TRBV5-1 to TRBJ2-7, with 8 nucleotides matching TRBD1. Per germline, CDR1 SGHRS and CDR2 YFSETQ. The CDR3 length is 15 residues. J gave up 6 bases and V 4 bases, and 12 bases lay outside the gene matches.

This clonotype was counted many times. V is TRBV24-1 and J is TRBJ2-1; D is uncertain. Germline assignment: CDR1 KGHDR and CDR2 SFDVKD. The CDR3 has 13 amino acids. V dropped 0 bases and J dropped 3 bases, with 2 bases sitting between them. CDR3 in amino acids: CATSDLSYNEQFF. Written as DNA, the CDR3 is TGTGCCACCAGTGATTTGAGCTACAATGAGCAGTTCTTC.

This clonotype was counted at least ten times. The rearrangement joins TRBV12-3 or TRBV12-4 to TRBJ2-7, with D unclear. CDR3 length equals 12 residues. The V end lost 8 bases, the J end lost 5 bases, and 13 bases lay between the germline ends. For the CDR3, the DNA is TGTGCCAGCTCTAGACTTCGTGACGAGCAGTACTTC. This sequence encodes CASSRLRDEQYF.

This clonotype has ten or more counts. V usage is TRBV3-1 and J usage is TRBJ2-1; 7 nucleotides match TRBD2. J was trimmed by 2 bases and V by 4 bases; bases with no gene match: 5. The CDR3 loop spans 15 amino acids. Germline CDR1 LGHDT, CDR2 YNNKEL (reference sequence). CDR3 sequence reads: CASSPRTRAYNEQFF. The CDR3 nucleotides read TGTGCCAGCAGCCCAAGGACTAGGGCCTACAATGAGCAGTTCTTC.

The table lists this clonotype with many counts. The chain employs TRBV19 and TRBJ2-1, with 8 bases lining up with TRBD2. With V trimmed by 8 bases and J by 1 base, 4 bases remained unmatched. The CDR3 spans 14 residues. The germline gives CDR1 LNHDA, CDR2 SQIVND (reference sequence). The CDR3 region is CASGLASSYNEQFF. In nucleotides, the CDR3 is TGTGCCAGTGGACTAGCCTCTTCCTACAATGAGCAGTTCTTC.

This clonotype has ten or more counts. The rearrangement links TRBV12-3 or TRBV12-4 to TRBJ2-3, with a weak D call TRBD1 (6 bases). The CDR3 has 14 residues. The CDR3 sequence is CATSKGGPTDTQYF. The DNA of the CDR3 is TGTGCAACATCAAAAGGGGGTCCCACAGATACGCAGTATTTT.

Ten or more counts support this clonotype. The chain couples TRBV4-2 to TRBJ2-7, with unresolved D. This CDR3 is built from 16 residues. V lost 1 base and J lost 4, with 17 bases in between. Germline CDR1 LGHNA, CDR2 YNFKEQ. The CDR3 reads CASSQGRLDGFYEQYF. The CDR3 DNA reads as TGTGCCAGCAGCCAAGGACGGCTAGATGGGTTTTACGAGCAGTACTTC.

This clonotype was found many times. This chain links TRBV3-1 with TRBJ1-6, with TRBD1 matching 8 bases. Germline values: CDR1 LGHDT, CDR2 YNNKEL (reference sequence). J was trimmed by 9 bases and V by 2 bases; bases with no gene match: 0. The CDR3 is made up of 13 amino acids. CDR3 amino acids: CASSQTGGSPLHF. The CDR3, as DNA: TGTGCCAGCAGCCAAACAGGGGGTTCACCCCTCCACTTT. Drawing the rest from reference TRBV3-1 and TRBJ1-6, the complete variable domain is DTAVSQTPKYLVTQMGNDKSIKCEQNLGHDTMYWYKQDSKKFLKIMFSYNNKELIINETVPNRFSPKSPDKAHLNLHINSLELGDSAVYFCASSQTGGSPLHFGNGTRLTVT.

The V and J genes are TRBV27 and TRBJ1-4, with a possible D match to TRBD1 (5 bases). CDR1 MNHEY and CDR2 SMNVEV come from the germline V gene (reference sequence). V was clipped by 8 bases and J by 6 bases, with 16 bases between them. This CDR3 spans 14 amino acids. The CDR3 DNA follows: TGTGCCAGCTCTAGGGGTTTACAGTATGAAAAACTGTTTTTT. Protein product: CASSRGLQYEKLFF.

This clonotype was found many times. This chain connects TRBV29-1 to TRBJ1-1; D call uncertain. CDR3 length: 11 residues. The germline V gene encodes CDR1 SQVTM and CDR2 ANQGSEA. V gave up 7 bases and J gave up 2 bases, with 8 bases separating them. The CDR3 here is CSGRGNTEAFF. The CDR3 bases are TGCAGCGGGAGAGGTAACACTGAAGCTTTCTTT.

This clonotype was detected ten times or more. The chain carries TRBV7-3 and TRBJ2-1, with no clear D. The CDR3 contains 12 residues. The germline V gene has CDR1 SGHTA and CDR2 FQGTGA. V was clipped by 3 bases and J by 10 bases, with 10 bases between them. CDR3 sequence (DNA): TGTGCCAGCAGCTTTAGGACCCGCGAGCAGTTCTTC. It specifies CASSFRTREQFF.

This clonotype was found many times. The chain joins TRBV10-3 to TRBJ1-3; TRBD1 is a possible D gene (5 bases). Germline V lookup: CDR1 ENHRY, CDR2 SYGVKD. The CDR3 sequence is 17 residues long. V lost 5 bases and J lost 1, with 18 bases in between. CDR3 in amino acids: CAISPPGGTSSGNTIYF. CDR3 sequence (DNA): TGTGCCATCAGTCCCCCAGGAGGGACGTCGTCTGGAAACACCATATATTTT.

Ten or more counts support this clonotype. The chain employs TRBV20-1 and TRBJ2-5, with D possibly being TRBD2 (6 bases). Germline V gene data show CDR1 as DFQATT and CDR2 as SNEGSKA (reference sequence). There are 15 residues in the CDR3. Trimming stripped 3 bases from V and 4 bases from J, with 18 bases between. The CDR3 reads CSASGEVFLGETQYF. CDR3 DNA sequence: TGCAGTGCTAGCGGGGAGGTTTTTTTGGGAGAGACCCAGTACTTC.

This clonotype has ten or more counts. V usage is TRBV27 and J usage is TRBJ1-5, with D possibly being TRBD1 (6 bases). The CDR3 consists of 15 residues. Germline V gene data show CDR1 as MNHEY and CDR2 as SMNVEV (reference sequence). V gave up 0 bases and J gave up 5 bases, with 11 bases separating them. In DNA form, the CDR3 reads TGTGCCAGCAGTTTATCGTTGGCAGGGGATCAGCCCCAGCATTTT. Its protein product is CASSLSLAGDQPQHF.

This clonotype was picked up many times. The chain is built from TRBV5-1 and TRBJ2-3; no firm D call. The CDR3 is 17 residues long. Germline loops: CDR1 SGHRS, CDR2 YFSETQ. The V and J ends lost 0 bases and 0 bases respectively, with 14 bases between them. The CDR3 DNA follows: TGCGCCAGCAGCTTGGAGGTGGCAGAACTGAGCACAGATACGCAGTATTTT. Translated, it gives CASSLEVAELSTDTQYF.

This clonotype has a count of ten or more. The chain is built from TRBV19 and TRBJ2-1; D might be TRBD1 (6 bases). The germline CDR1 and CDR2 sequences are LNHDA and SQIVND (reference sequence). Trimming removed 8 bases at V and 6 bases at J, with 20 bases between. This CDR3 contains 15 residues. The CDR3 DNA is TGTGCCAGTGGAACCGGACAGAGGGATCTCAATGAGCAGTTCTTC. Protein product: CASGTGQRDLNEQFF. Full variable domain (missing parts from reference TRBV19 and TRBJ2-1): DGGITQSPKYLFRKEGQNVTLSCEQNLNHDAMYWYRQDPGQGLRLIYYSQIVNDFQKGDIAEGYSVSREKKESFPLTVTSAQKNPTAFYLCASGTGQRDLNEQFFGPGTRLTVL.

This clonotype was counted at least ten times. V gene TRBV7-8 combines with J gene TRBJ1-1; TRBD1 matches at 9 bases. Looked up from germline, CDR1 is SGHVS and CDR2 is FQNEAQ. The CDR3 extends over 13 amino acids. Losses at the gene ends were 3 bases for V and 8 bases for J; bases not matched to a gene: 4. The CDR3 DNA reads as TGTGCCAGCAGCTTTGCCGGGACAGGGGAAGCTTTCTTT. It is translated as CASSFAGTGEAFF.

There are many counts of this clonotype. This chain's CDR3 is CAISESAGDNEQFF. Written as DNA, the CDR3 is TGTGCCATCAGTGAGTCGGCGGGAGACAATGAGCAGTTCTTC. J is TRBJ2-1 and V is TRBV10-3; 7 bases agree with TRBD2. The CDR3 runs to 14 residues. With V trimmed by 0 bases and J by 5 bases, 1 base remained unmatched. Germline V gene sequence: CDR1 ENHRY, CDR2 SYGVKD.

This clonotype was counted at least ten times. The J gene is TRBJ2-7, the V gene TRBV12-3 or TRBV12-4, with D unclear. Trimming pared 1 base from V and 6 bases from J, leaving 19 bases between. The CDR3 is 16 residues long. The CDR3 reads CASSLGGPAYSAEQYV. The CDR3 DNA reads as TGTGCCAGCAGTTTAGGGGGTCCAGCGTATTCGGCCGAGCAGTACGTC.